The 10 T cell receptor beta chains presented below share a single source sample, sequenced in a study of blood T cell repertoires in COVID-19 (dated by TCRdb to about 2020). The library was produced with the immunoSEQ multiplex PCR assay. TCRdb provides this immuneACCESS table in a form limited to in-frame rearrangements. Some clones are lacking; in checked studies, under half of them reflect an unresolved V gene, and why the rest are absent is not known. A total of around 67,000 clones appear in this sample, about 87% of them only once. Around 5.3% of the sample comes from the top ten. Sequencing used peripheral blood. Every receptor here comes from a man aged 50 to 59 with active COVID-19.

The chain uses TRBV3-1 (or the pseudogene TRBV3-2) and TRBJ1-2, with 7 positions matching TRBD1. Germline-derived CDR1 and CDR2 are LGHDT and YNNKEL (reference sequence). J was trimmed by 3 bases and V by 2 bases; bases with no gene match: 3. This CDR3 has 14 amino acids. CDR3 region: CASSQPTGDYGYTF. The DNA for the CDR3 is TGTGCCAGCAGCCAACCCACAGGGGACTATGGCTACACCTTC.

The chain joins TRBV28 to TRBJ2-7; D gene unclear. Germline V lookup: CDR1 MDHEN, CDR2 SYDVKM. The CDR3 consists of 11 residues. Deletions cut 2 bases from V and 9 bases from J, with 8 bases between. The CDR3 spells CASSLLHGQYF. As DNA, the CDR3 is TGTGCCAGCAGTTTACTTCACGGGCAGTACTTC. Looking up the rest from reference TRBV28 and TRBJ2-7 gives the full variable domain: DVKVTQSSRYLVKRTGEKVFLECVQDMDHENMFWYRQDPGLGLRLIYFSYDVKMKEKGDIPEGYSVSREKKERFSLILESASTNQTSMYLCASSLLHGQYFGPGTRLTVT.

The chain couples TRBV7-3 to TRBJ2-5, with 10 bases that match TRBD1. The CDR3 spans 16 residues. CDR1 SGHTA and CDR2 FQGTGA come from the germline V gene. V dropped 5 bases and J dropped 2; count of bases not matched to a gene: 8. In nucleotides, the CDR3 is TGTGCCAGCAGCCTGTCTTCGGACAGGGGGCAAGAGACCCAGTACTTC. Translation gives CASSLSSDRGQETQYF.

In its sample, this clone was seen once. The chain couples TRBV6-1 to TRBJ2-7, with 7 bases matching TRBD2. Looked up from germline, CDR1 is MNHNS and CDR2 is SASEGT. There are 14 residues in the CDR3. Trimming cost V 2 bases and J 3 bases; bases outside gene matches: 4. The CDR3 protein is CASSEMGGNYEQYF. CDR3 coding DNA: TGTGCCAGCAGTGAAATGGGAGGGAACTACGAGCAGTACTTC.

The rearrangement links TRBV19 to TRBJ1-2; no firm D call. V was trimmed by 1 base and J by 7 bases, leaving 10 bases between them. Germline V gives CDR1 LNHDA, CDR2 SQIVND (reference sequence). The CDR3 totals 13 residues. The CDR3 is CASSIGYRSGYTF. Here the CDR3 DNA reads TGTGCCAGTAGTATAGGGTATAGGAGTGGCTACACCTTC. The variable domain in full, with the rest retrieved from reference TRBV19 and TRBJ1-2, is DGGITQSPKYLFRKEGQNVTLSCEQNLNHDAMYWYRQDPGQGLRLIYYSQIVNDFQKGDIAEGYSVSREKKESFPLTVTSAQKNPTAFYLCASSIGYRSGYTFGSGTRLTVV.

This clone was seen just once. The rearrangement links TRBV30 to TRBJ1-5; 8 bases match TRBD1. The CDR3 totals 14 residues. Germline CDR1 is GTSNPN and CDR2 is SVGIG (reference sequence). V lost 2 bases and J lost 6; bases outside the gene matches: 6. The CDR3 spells CAWSWGQGAQPQHF. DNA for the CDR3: TGTGCCTGGAGTTGGGGCCAGGGGGCTCAGCCCCAGCATTTT. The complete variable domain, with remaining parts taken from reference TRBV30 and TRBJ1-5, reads SQTIHQWPATLVQPVGSPLSLECTVEGTSNPNLYWYRQAAGRGLQLLFYSVGIGQISSEVPQNLSASRPQDRQFILSSKKLLLSDSGFYLCAWSWGQGAQPQHFGDGTRLSIL.

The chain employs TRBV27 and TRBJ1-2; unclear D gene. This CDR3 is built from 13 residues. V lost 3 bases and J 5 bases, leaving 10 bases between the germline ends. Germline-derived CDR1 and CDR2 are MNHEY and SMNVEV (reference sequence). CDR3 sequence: CASSFNRGYGYTF. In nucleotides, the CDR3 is TGTGCCAGCAGTTTTAATCGGGGTTATGGCTACACCTTC.

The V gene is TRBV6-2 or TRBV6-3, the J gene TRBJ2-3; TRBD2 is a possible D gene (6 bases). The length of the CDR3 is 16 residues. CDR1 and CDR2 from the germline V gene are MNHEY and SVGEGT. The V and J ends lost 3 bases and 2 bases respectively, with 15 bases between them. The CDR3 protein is CASSYRFGSPTDTQYF. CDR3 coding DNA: TGTGCCAGCAGTTATCGTTTCGGGAGCCCCACAGATACGCAGTATTTT.

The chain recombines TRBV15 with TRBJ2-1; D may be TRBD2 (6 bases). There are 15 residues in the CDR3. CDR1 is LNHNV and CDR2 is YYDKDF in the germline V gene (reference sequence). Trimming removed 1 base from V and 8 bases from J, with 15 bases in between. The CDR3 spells CATSRGGTNVDEQFF. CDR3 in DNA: TGTGCCACCAGCAGAGGCGGGACCAATGTGGATGAGCAGTTCTTC. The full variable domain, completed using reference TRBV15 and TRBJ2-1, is DAMVIQNPRYQVTQFGKPVTLSCSQTLNHNVMYWYQQKSSQAPKLLFHYYDKDFNNEADTPDNFQSRRPNTSFCFLDIRSPGLGDTAMYLCATSRGGTNVDEQFFGPGTRLTVL.

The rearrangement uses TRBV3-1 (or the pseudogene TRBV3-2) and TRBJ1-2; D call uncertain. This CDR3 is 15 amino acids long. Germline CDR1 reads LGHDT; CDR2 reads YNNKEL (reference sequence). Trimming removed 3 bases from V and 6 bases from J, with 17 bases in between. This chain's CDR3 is CASSHRTRRSHGYTF. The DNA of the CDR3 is TGTGCCAGCAGCCACCGAACACGCAGGTCTCATGGCTACACCTTC.